This TCR beta chain was identified in a study of blood T cell repertoires in COVID-19. The wider study: From T cells, B-cell-depleted T cells, or PBMCs came the material, which was cDNA or gDNA.

J gave up 3 bases and V 6 bases, and 9 bases lay outside the gene matches. Germline assignment: CDR1 MDHEN and CDR2 SYDVKM. CDR3 length: 15 amino acids. The repertoire was sequenced with immunoSEQ multiplex PCR; TCRdb's copy has only in-frame clones and lacks some. The repertoire holds 210,000 or so clones, with almost 90% as singletons. This clonotype originated in an older woman with acute or convalescent COVID-19. The chain employs TRBV28 and TRBJ2-3; 7 bases align to TRBD1. The material sequenced was peripheral blood. Here the CDR3 reads CASSQQGLGTDTQYF. For the CDR3, the DNA is TGTGCCAGCAGCCAACAGGGGTTGGGGACAGATACGCAGTATTTT.